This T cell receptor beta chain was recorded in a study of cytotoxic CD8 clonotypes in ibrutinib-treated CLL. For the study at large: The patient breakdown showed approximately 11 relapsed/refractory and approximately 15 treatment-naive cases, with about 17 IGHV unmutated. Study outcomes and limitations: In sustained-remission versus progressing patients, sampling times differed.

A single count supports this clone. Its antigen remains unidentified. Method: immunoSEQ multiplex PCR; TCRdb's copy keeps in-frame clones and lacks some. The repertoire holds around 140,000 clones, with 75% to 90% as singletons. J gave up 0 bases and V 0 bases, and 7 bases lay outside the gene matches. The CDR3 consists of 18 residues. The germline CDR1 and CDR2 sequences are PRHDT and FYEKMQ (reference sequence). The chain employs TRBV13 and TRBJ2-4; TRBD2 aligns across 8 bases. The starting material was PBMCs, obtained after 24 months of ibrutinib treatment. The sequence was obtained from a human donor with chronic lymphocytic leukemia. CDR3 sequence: CASSLGLGRGGAKNIQYF. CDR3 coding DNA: TGTGCCAGCAGCTTAGGATTAGGCCGGGGGGGAGCCAAAAACATTCAGTACTTC.